The subject of this entry is one T cell receptor beta chain. What it binds is unknown. The germline V and J ends were trimmed by 7 bases and 6 bases, with 18 bases remaining between them. CDR1 MDHEN and CDR2 SYDVKM come from the germline V gene. The CDR3 runs to 15 residues. The data were obtained in a study of cytotoxic CD8 clonotypes in ibrutinib-treated CLL. Study-level points and caveats: At the start, clonality exceeded age-matched healthy donors and followed circulating CD8+ T-cell counts.

For TCR beta libraries, 1.5 to 2 micrograms of genomic DNA were obtained from cryopreserved PBMCs. The protocol was immunoSEQ multiplex PCR, while the TCRdb copy is restricted to in-frame clones and leaves out a portion. The table shows 35,000 or so clones, with 69% occurring only once. The sample here was PBMCs, taken before ibrutinib treatment. The sequence was collected from a human donor with chronic lymphocytic leukemia. V gene TRBV28 combines with J gene TRBJ2-2, with a tentative D call TRBD1 (6 bases). In nucleotides, the CDR3 is TGTGCCAGCAACTCCAGGGGTATTGGGGCCGGGGAGCTGTTTTTT. Its protein product is CASNSRGIGAGELFF.